The T cell receptor beta chain described here comes from a study of CD8+CD57+ T cells in acquired aplastic anemia (dated by TCRdb to about 2018). For the study in its entirety: DNA extracted from sorted CD4+ and CD8+ cells had a mean of around 3 ug, with a range of 0.2 to 27.4 ug. A CD8+CD57+ expansion meant a frequency higher than the mean frequency seen in healthy subjects. What the research found in general, with its limitations: Approximately 31 CD8+ CDR3 sequences were found in both patients and controls but appeared to be highly expressed in patients and within the immunodominant clones of the patients. Patients and healthy controls showed no significant difference in CD8+ Simpson's diversity (P=0.060).

The CDR3, cysteine through phenylalanine, is 13 amino acids long. CDR3 DNA only is kept here, 39 bases in frame from base 1. V is clipped by 3 bases and J by 1 base, and the sequence between their germline boundaries is 6 bases long. CDR1 and CDR2 were assigned from the germline V gene as KGHSH and LQKENI. Patients chosen for sequencing had shown expansion of CD8+CD57+ cells by flow cytometry. Every patient had severe acquired aplastic anemia, diagnosed using the International Study of Aplastic Anemia and Agranulocytosis and Camitta criteria. Patients had received no therapy at the time of blood sampling. In this study, sorted CD4+ and CD8+ T cells from the blood of healthy subjects and of severe aplastic anemia patients had their TCR repertoires deep-sequenced. In the USA, patient enrollment took place under clinicaltrials.gov protocols 00001620, 01623167, 00001397, 00071045, 00081523 and 00961064. Ficoll-Paque density gradient centrifugation was used to isolate peripheral blood mononuclear cells. Before DNA extraction, CD4+ and CD8+ T cells were sorted with FACS or magnetic beads.

Genomic DNA served as template for TCR beta VDJ combination and CDR3 sequence profiling. TCR repertoire sequencing was run on an Illumina HiSeq 2000. The authors processed their data as follows. Repertoire assessment relied on Simpson's diversity index, CDR3 size and DJ length profiles, and TRBV/TRBJ rearrangement plots. The most abundant DNA sequence in the deep sequencing data was defined as the immunodominant clone. CDR3 amino acid sequences were checked for sharing between subjects and were compared against published repertoires and the VDJdb database. The public reads were reanalyzed by TCRdb: fastp trimming at Q25, MiXCR alignment, in-frame beta chains only. One record per CDR3 amino acid sequence lists the most common genes and DNA. TCRdb's processing, not the study's, gives the V and J calls here. In all, the sample holds approximately 470,000 distinct CDR3 sequences, and around 30% of those were seen once. The top ten clones comprise around 0.82% of the sample.

Of note for this clonotype: There is no known antigen for this receptor. Base qualities are not provided; no much larger clone lies one nucleotide away.

The sample comprised sorted CD4+, CD8+, or CD8+CD57+ T cells (not recorded which) from PBMCs. This receptor was taken from a human donor with aplastic anemia. This chain is built from TRBV18 and TRBJ1-1, with the D gene not clear enough to name. The DNA sequence is TGTGCCAGCTCACCGCCGGAGAACACTGAAGCTTTCTTT. Its product reads: CASSPPENTEAFF.